The rows below give T cell receptor beta chains drawn from one sample of a study of glioma-infiltrating T cells after dendritic cell vaccination. The table came from immunoSEQ multiplex PCR; TCRdb's copy has only in-frame clones and leaves some out. The data hold 85,000 to 100,000 clones, with roughly four fifths observed a single time. Material: blood, obtained after dendritic cell vaccination. The receptor source for this set is a human donor with glioblastoma. Each CDR3 is given with its conserved first and last residue. Fields, in order: clone size, D gene, J gene, V gene, CDR3 protein, CDR3 DNA. A D gene is named only where the DNA matches it firmly. The size entry is marked missing in some rows and otherwise reads once, few, many or a size class.

clone_size: .; d_call: .; j_call: TRBJ2-7; v_call: TRBV4-1; cdr3_aa: CASSLIQGDPYEQYF; cdr3_nt: TGCGCCAGCAGCCTCATCCAGGGTGACCCCTACGAGCAGTACTTC
clone_size: .; d_call: TRBD1; j_call: TRBJ2-1; v_call: TRBV4-2; cdr3_aa: CASSPLTGGSIYEQFF; cdr3_nt: TGTGCCAGCAGCCCATTAACAGGGGGCTCTATCTATGAGCAGTTCTTC
clone_size: .; d_call: TRBD1; j_call: TRBJ2-7; v_call: TRBV5-1; cdr3_aa: CASSLRATGGSYEQYF; cdr3_nt: TGCGCCAGCAGCTTGAGGGCCACAGGGGGTTCCTACGAGCAGTACTTC
clone_size: .; d_call: .; j_call: TRBJ1-5; v_call: TRBV5-1; cdr3_aa: CASSLEQGRNQPQHF; cdr3_nt: TGCGCCAGCAGCTTGGAACAGGGTCGCAATCAGCCCCAGCATTTT
clone_size: once; d_call: .; j_call: TRBJ1-2; v_call: TRBV27; cdr3_aa: CASSTRASYGYTF; cdr3_nt: TGTGCCAGCAGTACGAGGGCTAGCTATGGCTACACCTTC
clone_size: .; d_call: TRBD2; j_call: TRBJ2-2; v_call: TRBV13; cdr3_aa: CASSLSQAGYTGELFF; cdr3_nt: TGTGCCAGCAGCCTATCCCAAGCGGGGTACACCGGGGAGCTGTTTTTT
clone_size: .; d_call: .; j_call: TRBJ1-6; v_call: TRBV30; cdr3_aa: CAWSRNSPLHF; cdr3_nt: TGTGCCTGGAGCAGGAATTCACCCCTCCACTTT
clone_size: .; d_call: TRBD1; j_call: TRBJ2-7; v_call: TRBV5-1; cdr3_aa: CASSPHLGNPGQVYGEQYF; cdr3_nt: TGCGCCAGCAGCCCGCATTTGGGTAACCCGGGACAGGTGTATGGCGAGCAGTACTTC
clone_size: .; d_call: TRBD2; j_call: TRBJ2-2; v_call: TRBV4-2; cdr3_aa: CASSQEAAGDTGELFF; cdr3_nt: TGTGCCAGCAGCCAAGAAGCGGCGGGAGACACCGGGGAGCTGTTTTTT
clone_size: .; d_call: .; j_call: TRBJ2-2; v_call: TRBV6-5; cdr3_aa: CASSYSGGRGELFF; cdr3_nt: TGTGCCAGCAGTTACTCGGGGGGGCGCGGGGAGCTGTTTTTT
clone_size: .; d_call: .; j_call: TRBJ1-2; v_call: TRBV28; cdr3_aa: CASSLLGGRGYGYTF; cdr3_nt: TGTGCCAGCAGTTTATTAGGTGGCAGGGGATATGGCTACACCTTC
clone_size: .; d_call: .; j_call: TRBJ2-6; v_call: TRBV6-5; cdr3_aa: CASSKSSGANVLTF; cdr3_nt: TGTGCCAGCAGCAAATCCTCTGGGGCCAACGTCCTGACTTTC
clone_size: .; d_call: .; j_call: TRBJ2-3; v_call: TRBV6-1; cdr3_aa: CASILPGSGRGTQYF; cdr3_nt: TGTGCCAGCATTCTACCGGGTTCGGGCAGGGGTACGCAGTATTTT
clone_size: .; d_call: .; j_call: TRBJ2-5; v_call: TRBV7-9; cdr3_aa: CASSPQGGETQYF; cdr3_nt: TGTGCCAGCAGCCCTCAGGGTGGGGAGACCCAGTACTTC
clone_size: .; d_call: .; j_call: TRBJ1-1; v_call: TRBV6-4; cdr3_aa: CASRRTANFVNTEAFF; cdr3_nt: TGTGCCAGCAGGAGAACAGCAAACTTTGTGAACACTGAAGCTTTCTTT